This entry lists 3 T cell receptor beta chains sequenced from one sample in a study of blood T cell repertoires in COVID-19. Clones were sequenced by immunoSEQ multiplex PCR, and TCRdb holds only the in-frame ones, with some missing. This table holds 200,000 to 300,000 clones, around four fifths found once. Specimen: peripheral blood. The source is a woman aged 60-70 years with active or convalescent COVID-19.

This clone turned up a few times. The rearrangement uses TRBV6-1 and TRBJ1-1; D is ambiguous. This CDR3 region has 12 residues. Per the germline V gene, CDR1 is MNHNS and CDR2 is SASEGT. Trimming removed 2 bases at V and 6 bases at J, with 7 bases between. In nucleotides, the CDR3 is TGTGCCAGCAGTGAATATCCCGCTGAAGCTTTCTTT. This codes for CASSEYPAEAFF.

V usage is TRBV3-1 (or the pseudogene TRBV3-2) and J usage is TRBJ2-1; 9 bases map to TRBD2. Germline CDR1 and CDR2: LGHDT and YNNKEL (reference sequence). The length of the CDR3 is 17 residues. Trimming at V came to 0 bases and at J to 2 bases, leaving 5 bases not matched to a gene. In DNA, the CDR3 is TGTGCCAGCAGCCAAGAGATCGGCGGGGGGGCCTACAATGAGCAGTTCTTC. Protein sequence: CASSQEIGGGAYNEQFF.

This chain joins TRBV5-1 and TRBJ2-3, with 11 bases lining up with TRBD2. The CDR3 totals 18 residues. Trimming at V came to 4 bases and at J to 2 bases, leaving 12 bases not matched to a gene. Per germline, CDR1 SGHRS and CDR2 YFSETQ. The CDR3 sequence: CASSAPSGGSLDTDTQYF. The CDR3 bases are TGCGCCAGCAGCGCACCTAGCGGGGGGAGTCTTGACACAGATACGCAGTATTTT. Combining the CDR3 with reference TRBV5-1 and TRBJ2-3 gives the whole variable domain KAGVTQTPRYLIKTRGQQVTLSCSPISGHRSVSWYQQTPGQGLQFLFEYFSETQRNKGNFPGRFSGRQFSNSRSEMNVSTLELGDSALYLCASSAPSGGSLDTDTQYFGPGTRLTVL.